The source of this TCR beta chain is a study of blood T cell repertoires in COVID-19. Original processing notes: Quantification of nucleated cells was approximated via reference gene primer amplification. Generated by immunoSEQ multiplex PCR, the TCRdb table keeps only in-frame clones and is missing some. From that table come the V and J calls and clone size; the DNA was used to work out D and trimming. The sample holds roughly 260,000 clones, about 90% seen once. This CDR3 comprises 15 residues. The germline V gene has CDR1 KGHSH and CDR2 LQKENI. Trimming cost V 0 bases and J 6 bases; bases outside gene matches: 4.

The chain combines TRBV18 with TRBJ1-5; 8 bases align to TRBD1. The sample comprised peripheral blood. This TCR came from a woman between 45 and 65 years old with acute or convalescent COVID-19. The chain's CDR3 is CASSPPGQVPQPQHF. CDR3 coding DNA: TGTGCCAGCTCACCACCGGGACAGGTCCCTCAGCCCCAGCATTTT.